The source of this TCR beta chain is a study of blood T cells in healthy people across ages (dated by TCRdb to about 2015). A note on the overall study: Template switching captured roughly one uniquely barcoded TCR beta cDNA molecule per two T cells in model experiments. The study measured age-related changes in TCR beta repertoire diversity using deep sequencing normalized with unique cDNA molecular identifiers. Donors were grouped into four age groups: young (average approximately 15 years), middle-aged (around 39), aged (around 60) and long-lived (just over 80). To avoid experimental bias, donors of different ages were distributed randomly across sequencing lanes. Using the same blood draw, the study looked at two additional independent replicas of 1 million unique cDNA reads for two donors, one aged 18 to 30 and the other aged 80 or older. The research as a whole found: Observed TCR beta diversity per million T cells fell roughly linearly with age, and a significant reduction was already apparent by age around 44. Estimates of total diversity based on one million sequenced T cells were considered lower bounds and underestimates. The percentage of naive T cells measured by flow cytometry correlated strongly with observed TCR beta diversity. Bulk unsorted PBMC profiling prevented conclusive comparison of naive and antigen-experienced compartments. Because the CMV infection status of the donors was unknown, age-related changes in expanded clonotypes may potentially have been confounded. Compared with the aged group, the long-lived group had more naive CD4+ T cells, fewer expanded clones and increased TCR diversity, suggesting age selection.

Donors were 40 or so systemically healthy Caucasian individuals from Russia aged roughly 6 to 100 years. Each donor gave 8 to 10 milliliters of peripheral blood, drawn into EDTA-treated Vacutainer tubes. Ficoll-Paque density-gradient centrifugation was used to isolate PBMCs, with at least 7 million obtained per sample. Trizol reagent was used to extract total RNA from the PBMCs, yielding at least 5 micrograms per sample. Naive CD45RAhigh/CD27high T cell percentages were measured by flow cytometry on a PBMC aliquot from every donor. At least ten counts were recorded for this clonotype. Its antigen is unknown. No qualities accompany the bases; no much larger clone lies one base away. Library preparation used 5' RACE. TCRdb records Illumina HiSeq 2500 as the sequencer. A second PCR of roughly 7 to 12 cycles was performed with a sample-barcoded 5' primer and a J-beta primer mix. A unique molecular identifier was introduced onto each TCR beta cDNA molecule by a template-switch 5' adaptor carrying 12 random nucleotides. Each sample yielded at least 3 million CDR3-containing paired-end reads. The Mint cDNA synthesis kit, primed by a TRBC-specific oligonucleotide, was used to synthesize first-strand cDNA from all RNA. All cDNA was treated with uracil-DNA glycosylase and then went through a first 18-cycle PCR with the universal primers M1SS and BC2_uni_R. As for the authors' bioinformatics: Each sample was normalized by randomly selecting 1 million high-quality reads, each carrying a distinct molecular identifier. Instead of being binned into consensus sequences, reads that shared molecular identifiers were thrown out. CDR3 identification, clonotype clustering and error correction used MiTCR with a Q25 quality threshold and the strictest error-elimination algorithm. A nonparametric unseen species model using Euler transformation provided a lower-bound estimate of total TCR beta diversity. TCRdb trimmed public reads at Q25 via fastp, called clones via MiXCR and kept in-frame beta chains. Merged by CDR3 protein, the rows form single entries marked with the most common genes and DNA. The V and J calls were not made by the authors but by TCRdb's processing. The sample profile shows about 1.7 million distinct CDR3 sequences; 28% of them were found once. The ten largest clonotypes hold 7.7% of the sample.

CDR1 and CDR2, looked up from the germline V gene, are SGHAT and FQNNGV. From the cysteine up to the phenylalanine, the CDR3 has a length of 14 residues. The CDR3 DNA has 42 bases and is translated from base 1. Germline trimming: 4 bases from V, 3 bases from J; junction bases outside gene matches: 6. Sequenced input: blood. This sequence uses TRBV11-2 and TRBJ2-7, and TRBD1 aligns with 7 junction nucleotides. This TCR was sampled from a woman aged 25-40 years in good health. The nucleotide sequence is given as TGTGCCAGCAGCTCCAACAGGGGACACTACGAGCAGTACTTC. Its protein reads: CASSSNRGHYEQYF.